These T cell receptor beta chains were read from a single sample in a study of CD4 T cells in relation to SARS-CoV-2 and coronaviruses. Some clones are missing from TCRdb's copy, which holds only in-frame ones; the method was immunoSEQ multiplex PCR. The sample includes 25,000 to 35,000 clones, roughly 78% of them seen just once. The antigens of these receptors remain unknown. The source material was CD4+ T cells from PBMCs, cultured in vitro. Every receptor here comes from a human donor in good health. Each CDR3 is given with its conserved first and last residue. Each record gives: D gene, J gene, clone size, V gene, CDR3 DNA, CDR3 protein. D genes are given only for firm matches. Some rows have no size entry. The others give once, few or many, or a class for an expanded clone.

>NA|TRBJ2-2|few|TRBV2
TGTGCCAGCGCTAGGCGGCGGGAGCTGTTTTTT
CASARRRELFF
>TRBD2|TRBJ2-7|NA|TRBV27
TGTGCCAGCAGTCCCCAACTAGCGGGAGGATCGGGGGAGCAGTACTTC
CASSPQLAGGSGEQYF
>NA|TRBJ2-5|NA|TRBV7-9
TGTGCCAGCAGCTTAGTAGGGGGGGAATCGGAGACCCAGTACTTC
CASSLVGGESETQYF
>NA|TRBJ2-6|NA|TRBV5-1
TGCGCCAGCAGGGAGACTTCTGGGGCCAACGTCCTGACTTTC
CASRETSGANVLTF
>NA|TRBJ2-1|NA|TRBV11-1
TGTGCCAGTTCCCCAATCCGGGGGCCGAGTGAGCAGTTCTTC
CASSPIRGPSEQFF
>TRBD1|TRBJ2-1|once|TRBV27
TGTGCCCGAGTTACAGGGGGTAACTCCTACAATGAGCAGTTCTTC
CARVTGGNSYNEQFF
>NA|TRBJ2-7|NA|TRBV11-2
TGTCCCGGTGGCTTGAGGTCCTACGAGCAGTACTTC
CPGGLRSYEQYF
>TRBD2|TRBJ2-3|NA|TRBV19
TGTGCCAGTAGTATGTGGGCGGGAGGGGGCACAGATACGCAGTATTTT
CASSMWAGGGTDTQYF
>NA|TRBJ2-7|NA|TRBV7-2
TGTGCCAGCAGCTTACAGGCCCAAAGCTCCTACGAGCAGTACTTC
CASSLQAQSSYEQYF
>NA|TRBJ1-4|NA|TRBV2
TGTGCCAGCAGTCCGGGACCAACTAATGAAAAACTGTTTTTT
CASSPGPTNEKLFF
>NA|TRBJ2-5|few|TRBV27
TGTGCCAGCAGAGGGCCGGGTATACAGGAGACCCAGTACTTC
CASRGPGIQETQYF
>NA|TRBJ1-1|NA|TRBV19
TGTGCCAGTAGTACTTTCTCGTTAGGGTTCTATACTGAAGCTTTCTTT
CASSTFSLGFYTEAFF
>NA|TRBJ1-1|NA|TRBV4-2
TGTGCCAGCAGCCAAGATCTAGCCCGGCGAGCTTTCTTT
CASSQDLARRAFF
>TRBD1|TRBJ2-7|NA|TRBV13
TGTGCCAGCAGCACAAATTTATACTTGGACAGGGGGGAGTTCGAGCAGTACTTC
CASSTNLYLDRGEFEQYF
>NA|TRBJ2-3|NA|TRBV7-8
TGTGCCAGCAGCCGAGGACAGAGCACAGATACGCAGTATTTT
CASSRGQSTDTQYF
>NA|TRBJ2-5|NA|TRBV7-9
TGTGCCAGCAACAAAGGGACCATCCAAGAGACCCAGTACTTC
CASNKGTIQETQYF
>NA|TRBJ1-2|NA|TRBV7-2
TGTGCCAGCCGGTGGGGGGGCGATAACTATGGCTACACCTTC
CASRWGGDNYGYTF
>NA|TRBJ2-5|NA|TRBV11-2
TGTGCCAGCAGCTTAAGGGGCAGGGGGGTGTCAGAGACCCAGTACTTC
CASSLRGRGVSETQYF
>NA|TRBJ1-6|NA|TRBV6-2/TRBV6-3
TGTGCCAGCAGCGCGGAGAGCTTCCATAATTCACCCCTCCACTTT
CASSAESFHNSPLHF
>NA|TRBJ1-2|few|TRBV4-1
TGCGCCAGCAGAGCAGGGGATAACTATGGCTACACCTTC
CASRAGDNYGYTF
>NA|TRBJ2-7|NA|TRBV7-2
TGTGCCAGCAGCTTAGTTGGGGGCCAGTACTTC
CASSLVGGQYF
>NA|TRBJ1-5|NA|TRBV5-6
TGTGCCAGCAGCTTGTTCTCAGGGGTTAGCAATCAGCCCCAGCATTTT
CASSLFSGVSNQPQHF
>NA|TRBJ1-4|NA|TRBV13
TGTGCCAGCAGCTTAGGGGAAAGGGGAAGGAAGAAACTGTTTTTT
CASSLGERGRKKLFF
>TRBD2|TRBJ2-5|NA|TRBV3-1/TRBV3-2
TGTGCCAGCAGGCAAAGCGGGAGGGCCATGGAGACCCAGTACTTC
CASRQSGRAMETQYF
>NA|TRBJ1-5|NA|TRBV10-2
TGCGCCAGCAGTGAGCTAAATCAGCCCCAGCATTTT
CASSELNQPQHF
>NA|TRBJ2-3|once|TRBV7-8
TGTGCCAGCAGCTTATGGGACGGGTGGACAGATACGCAGTATTTT
CASSLWDGWTDTQYF
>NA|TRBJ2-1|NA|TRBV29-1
TGCAGCGTTGAAGGAGGGAAGAACAATGAGCAGTTCTTC
CSVEGGKNNEQFF
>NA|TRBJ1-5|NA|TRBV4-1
TGCGCCAGCAGCCAAACCCCCGGGACCCTTAGCAATCAGCCCCAGCATTTT
CASSQTPGTLSNQPQHF
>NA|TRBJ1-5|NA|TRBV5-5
TGTGCCAGCAGCCTGACCAACAGGGCTGATAGCAATCAGCCCCAGCATTTT
CASSLTNRADSNQPQHF
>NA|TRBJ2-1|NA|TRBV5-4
TGTGCCAGCAGCTTCTCACTGCGGGACCACAATGAGCAGTTCTTC
CASSFSLRDHNEQFF
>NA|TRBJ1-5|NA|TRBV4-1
TGCGCCAGCAGCCCCGGCTTGGGCCGTGGCAATCAGCCCCAGCATTTT
CASSPGLGRGNQPQHF
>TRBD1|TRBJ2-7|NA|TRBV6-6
TGTGCCAGCAGTCCTCCCCCGCCCGGGACAGGGGGGATCCACGAGCAGTACTTC
CASSPPPPGTGGIHEQYF
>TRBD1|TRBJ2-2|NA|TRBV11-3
TGTGCCAGCAGCTTAGAGGCGACAGGGTCCACCCGGGAGCTGTTTTTT
CASSLEATGSTRELFF
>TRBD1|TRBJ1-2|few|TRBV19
TGTGCCAGTAGTATTCTCACCACCCCGGACAGGGCCCATGGCTACACCTTC
CASSILTTPDRAHGYTF
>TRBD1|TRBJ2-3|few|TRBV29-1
TGCAGCGTGGGTGGGGACAGGGGGCACTCTGATACGCAGTATTTT
CSVGGDRGHSDTQYF
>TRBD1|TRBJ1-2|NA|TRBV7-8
TGTGCCAGCAGCAGATATCGGACAGGAAGGGTCTATGGCTACACCTTC
CASSRYRTGRVYGYTF
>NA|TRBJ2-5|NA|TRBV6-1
TGTGCCAGCAGTGAAGCATTTAACAGCATCTGGGAGACCCAGTACTTC
CASSEAFNSIWETQYF
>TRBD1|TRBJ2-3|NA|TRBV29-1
TGCAGCGTATCGACAGGGGGCACAGATACGCAGTATTTT
CSVSTGGTDTQYF
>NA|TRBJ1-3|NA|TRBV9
TGTGCCAGCAGCGTAGACGGCGGGGGGACTGGAAACACCATATATTTT
CASSVDGGGTGNTIYF
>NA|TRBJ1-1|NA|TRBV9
TGTGCCAGCAGCTCCGGGACGGGTGAAGCTTTCTTT
CASSSGTGEAFF
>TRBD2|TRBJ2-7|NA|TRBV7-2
TGTGCCAGCAGCCTGGGACTAGACTACGAGCAGTACTTC
CASSLGLDYEQYF
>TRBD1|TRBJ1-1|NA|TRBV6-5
TGTGCCACCCTAGGGGGACAGGGAATTGACACTGAAGCTTTCTTT
CATLGGQGIDTEAFF
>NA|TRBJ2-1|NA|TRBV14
TGTGCCAGCAGCCAATGGGACTCCTACAATGAGCAGTTCTTC
CASSQWDSYNEQFF
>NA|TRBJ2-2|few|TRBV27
TGTGCCAGCAGGCTATCGAACACCGGGGAGCTGTTTTTT
CASRLSNTGELFF
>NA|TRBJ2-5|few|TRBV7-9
TGTGCCAGCAGCTTCGCTGGATCCGCATGGACCCAGTACTTC
CASSFAGSAWTQYF
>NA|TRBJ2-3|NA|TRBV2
TGTGCCAGCAGCGTGGAGACAGATACGCAGTATTTT
CASSVETDTQYF
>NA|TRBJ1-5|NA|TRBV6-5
TGTGCCAGCAGAGGGCTTAGCAATCAGCCCCAGCATTTT
CASRGLSNQPQHF
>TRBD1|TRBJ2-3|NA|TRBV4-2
TGTGCCAGCAGCCAAGATGTCCTGGACAGGTCGGCAGATACGCAGTATTTT
CASSQDVLDRSADTQYF
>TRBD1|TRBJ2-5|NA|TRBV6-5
TGTGCCAGCACGGACAGGAGACTCCAAGAGACCCAGTACTTC
CASTDRRLQETQYF
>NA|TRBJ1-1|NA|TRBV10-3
TGTGCCATAGGGGAGGGACGGAGAAACACTGAAGCTTTCTTT
CAIGEGRRNTEAFF
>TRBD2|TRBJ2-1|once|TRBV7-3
TGTGCCAGCAGCTTATCCGGGGGGAATGAGCAGTTCTTC
CASSLSGGNEQFF
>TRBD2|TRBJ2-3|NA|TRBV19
TGTGCCAGTAGTGCCCGGACTAGCGGGGGGTACGTCAGCACAGATACGCAGTATTTT
CASSARTSGGYVSTDTQYF
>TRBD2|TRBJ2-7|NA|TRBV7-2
TGTGCCAGCAGGACCAGTAGCGGGGGGCAATACGAGCAGTACTTC
CASRTSSGGQYEQYF
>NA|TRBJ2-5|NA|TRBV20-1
TGCAGTGCTAGTCCTCCCGGCGGGTACCAAGAGACCCAGTACTTC
CSASPPGGYQETQYF
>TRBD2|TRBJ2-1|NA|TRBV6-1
TGTGCCAGCAGTGAAGCGCTAGCGGGGGAGGTGAGCTCCTACAATGAGCAGTTCTTC
CASSEALAGEVSSYNEQFF
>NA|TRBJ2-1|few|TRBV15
TGTGCCACCAGCGCTCTTACTCTGAGGGGTCACAATGAGCAGTTCTTC
CATSALTLRGHNEQFF
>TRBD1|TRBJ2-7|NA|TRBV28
TGTGCCAGCAGTTTGGGGCAGGGGGCTGGTGAGCAGTACTTC
CASSLGQGAGEQYF
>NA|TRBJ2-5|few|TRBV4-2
TGTGCCAGCCGCCGGGGAGGAGGGGTAAGGCAAGAGACCCAGTACTTC
CASRRGGGVRQETQYF
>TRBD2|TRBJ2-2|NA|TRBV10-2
TGCGCCAGCAGGGGGCTAGCGGGAGACACCGGGGAGCTGTTTTTT
CASRGLAGDTGELFF
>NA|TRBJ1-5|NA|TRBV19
TGTGCCAGTACCCCCCAGACAGCTCATCAGCCCCAGCATTTT
CASTPQTAHQPQHF